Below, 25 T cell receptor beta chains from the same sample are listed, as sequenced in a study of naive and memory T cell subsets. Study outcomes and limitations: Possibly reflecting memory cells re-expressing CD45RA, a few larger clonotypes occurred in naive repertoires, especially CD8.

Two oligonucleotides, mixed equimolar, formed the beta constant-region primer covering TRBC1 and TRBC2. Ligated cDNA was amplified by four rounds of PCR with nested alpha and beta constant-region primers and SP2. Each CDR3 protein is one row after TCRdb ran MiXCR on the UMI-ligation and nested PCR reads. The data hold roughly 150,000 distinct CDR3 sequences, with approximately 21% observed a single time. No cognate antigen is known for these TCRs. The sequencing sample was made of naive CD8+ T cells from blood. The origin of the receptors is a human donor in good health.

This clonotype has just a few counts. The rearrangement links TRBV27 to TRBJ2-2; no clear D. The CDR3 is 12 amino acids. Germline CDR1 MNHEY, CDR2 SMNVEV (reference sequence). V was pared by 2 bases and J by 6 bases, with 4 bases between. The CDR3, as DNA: TGTGCCAGCAGTTTAATATCCGGGGAGCTGTTTTTT. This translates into CASSLISGELFF.

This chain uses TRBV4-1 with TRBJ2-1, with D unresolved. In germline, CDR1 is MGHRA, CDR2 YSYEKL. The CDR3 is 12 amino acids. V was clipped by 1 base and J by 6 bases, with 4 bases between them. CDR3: CASSQGLNEQFF. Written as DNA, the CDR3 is TGCGCCAGCAGCCAAGGACTCAATGAGCAGTTCTTC.

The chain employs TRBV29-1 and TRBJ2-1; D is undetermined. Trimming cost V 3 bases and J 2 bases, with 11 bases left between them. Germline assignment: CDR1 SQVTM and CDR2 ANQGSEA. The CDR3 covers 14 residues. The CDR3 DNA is TGCAGCGTTGAGTGGGATTCAGCCTACAATGAGCAGTTCTTC. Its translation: CSVEWDSAYNEQFF.

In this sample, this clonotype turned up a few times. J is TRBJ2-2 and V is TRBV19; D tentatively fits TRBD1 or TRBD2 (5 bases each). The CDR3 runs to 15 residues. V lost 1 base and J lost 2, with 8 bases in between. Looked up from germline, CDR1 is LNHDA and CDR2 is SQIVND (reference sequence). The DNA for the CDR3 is TGTGCCAGTAGTATAGTAGGGGACAACACCGGGGAGCTGTTTTTT. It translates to CASSIVGDNTGELFF.

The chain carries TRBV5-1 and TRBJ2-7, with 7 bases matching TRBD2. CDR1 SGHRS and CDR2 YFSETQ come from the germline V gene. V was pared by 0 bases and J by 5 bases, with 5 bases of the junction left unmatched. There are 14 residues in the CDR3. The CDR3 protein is CASSLAVGGNEQYF. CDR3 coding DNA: TGCGCCAGCAGCTTGGCCGTGGGAGGGAACGAGCAGTACTTC.

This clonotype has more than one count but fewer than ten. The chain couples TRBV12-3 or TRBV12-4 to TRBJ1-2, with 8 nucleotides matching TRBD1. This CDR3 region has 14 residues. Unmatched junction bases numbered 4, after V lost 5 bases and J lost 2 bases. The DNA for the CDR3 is TGTGCCAGCAGTCCTAGGACAGGGAACTATGGCTACACCTTC. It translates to CASSPRTGNYGYTF.

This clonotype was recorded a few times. This CDR3 reads CASSSDREQYF. The CDR3 nucleotides are TGTGCCAGCAGCTCTGACCGAGAGCAGTACTTC. The V call is TRBV7-8, the J call TRBJ2-7; D is ambiguous. The CDR3 runs to 11 residues. Between the trimmed V and J ends, which lost 4 bases and 7 bases, there was a span of 8 bases. Germline CDR1 reads SGHVS; CDR2 reads FQNEAQ.

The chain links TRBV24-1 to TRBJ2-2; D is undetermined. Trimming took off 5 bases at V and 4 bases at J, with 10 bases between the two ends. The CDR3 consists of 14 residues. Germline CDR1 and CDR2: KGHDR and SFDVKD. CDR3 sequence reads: CATSASVRTGELFF. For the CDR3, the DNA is TGTGCCACCAGTGCGAGTGTTCGCACCGGGGAGCTGTTTTTT.

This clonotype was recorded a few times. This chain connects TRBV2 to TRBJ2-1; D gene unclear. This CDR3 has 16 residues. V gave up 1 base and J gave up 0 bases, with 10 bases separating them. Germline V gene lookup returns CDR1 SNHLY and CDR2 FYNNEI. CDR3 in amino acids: CASSEDTYRSYNEQFF. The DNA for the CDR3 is TGTGCCAGCAGTGAAGACACCTACCGCTCCTACAATGAGCAGTTCTTC.

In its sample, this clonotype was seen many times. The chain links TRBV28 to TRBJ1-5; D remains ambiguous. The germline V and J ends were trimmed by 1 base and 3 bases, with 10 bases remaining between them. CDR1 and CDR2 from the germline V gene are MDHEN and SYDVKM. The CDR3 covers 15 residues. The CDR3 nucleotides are TGTGCCAGCAGTTTATTGATGGGATCCAATCAGCCCCAGCATTTT. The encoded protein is CASSLLMGSNQPQHF.

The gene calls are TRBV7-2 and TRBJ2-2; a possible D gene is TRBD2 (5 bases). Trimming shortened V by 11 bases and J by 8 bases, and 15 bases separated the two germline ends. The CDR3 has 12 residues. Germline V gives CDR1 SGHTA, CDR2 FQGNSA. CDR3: CAGRELDGELFF. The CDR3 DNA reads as TGTGCCGGCCGGGAACTTGATGGGGAGCTGTTTTTT.

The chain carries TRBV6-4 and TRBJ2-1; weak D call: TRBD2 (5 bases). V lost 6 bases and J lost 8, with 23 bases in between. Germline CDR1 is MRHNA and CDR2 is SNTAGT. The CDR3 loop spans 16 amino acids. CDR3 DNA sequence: TGTGCCAGCAGCCGCTACTCGGGAACTCGCGCGGATGAGCAGTTCTTC. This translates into CASSRYSGTRADEQFF.

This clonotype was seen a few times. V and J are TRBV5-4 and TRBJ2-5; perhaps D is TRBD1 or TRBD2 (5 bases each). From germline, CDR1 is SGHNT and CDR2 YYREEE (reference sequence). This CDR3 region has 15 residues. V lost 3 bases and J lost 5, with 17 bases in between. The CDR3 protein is CASSWGKSFGETQYF. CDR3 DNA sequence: TGTGCCAGCAGCTGGGGGAAGAGTTTCGGGGAGACCCAGTACTTC.

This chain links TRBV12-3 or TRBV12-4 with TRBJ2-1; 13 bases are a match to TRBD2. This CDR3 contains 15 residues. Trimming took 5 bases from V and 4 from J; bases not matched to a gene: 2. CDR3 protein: CASSVTSGRYNEQFF. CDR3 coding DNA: TGTGCCAGCAGTGTGACTAGCGGGAGGTACAATGAGCAGTTCTTC.

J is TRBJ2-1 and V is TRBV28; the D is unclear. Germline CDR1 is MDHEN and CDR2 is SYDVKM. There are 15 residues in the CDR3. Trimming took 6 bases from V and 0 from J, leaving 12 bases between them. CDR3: CASSYYSSSYNEQFF. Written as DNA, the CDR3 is TGTGCCAGCAGCTACTATTCGAGCTCCTACAATGAGCAGTTCTTC.

For the CDR3, the DNA is TGTGCCAGCAGCCATTTTCTAGCGGCAACTAATGAAAAACTGTTTTTT. The encoded protein is CASSHFLAATNEKLFF. The chain recombines TRBV3-1 with TRBJ1-4, with D uncertain. CDR3 length: 16 residues. Trimming pared 3 bases from V and 0 bases from J, leaving 11 bases between. Germline values: CDR1 LGHDT, CDR2 YNNKEL (reference sequence).

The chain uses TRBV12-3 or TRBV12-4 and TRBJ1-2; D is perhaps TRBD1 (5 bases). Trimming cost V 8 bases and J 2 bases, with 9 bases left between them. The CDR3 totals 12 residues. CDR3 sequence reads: CASRGINYGYTF. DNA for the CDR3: TGTGCCAGCCGGGGGATAAACTATGGCTACACCTTC.

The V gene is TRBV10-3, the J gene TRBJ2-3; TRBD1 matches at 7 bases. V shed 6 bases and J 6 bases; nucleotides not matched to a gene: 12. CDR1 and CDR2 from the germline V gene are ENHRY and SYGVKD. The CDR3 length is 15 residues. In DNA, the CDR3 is TGTGCCATCAGCGACTACAGGGGACCGGTGGATACGCAGTATTTT. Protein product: CAISDYRGPVDTQYF.

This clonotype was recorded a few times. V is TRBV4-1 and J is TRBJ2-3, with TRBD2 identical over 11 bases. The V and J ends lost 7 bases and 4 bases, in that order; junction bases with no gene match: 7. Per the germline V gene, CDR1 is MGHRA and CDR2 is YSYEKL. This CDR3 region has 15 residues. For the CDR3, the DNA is TGCGCCAGCACCTCACTAGCGGGAGCGGCAGATACGCAGTATTTT. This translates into CASTSLAGAADTQYF.

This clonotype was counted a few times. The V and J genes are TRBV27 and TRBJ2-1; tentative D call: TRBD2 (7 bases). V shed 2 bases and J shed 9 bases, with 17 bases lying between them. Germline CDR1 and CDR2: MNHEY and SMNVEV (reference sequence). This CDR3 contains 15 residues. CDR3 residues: CASSLGGGSRGEQFF. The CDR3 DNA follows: TGTGCCAGCAGTTTAGGGGGCGGGAGCAGGGGTGAGCAGTTCTTC.

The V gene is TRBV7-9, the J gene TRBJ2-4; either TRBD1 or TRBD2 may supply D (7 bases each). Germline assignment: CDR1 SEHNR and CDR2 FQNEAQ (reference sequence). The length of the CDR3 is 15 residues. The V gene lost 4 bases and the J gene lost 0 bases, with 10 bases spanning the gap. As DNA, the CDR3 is TGTGCCAGCAGCTCAGGGGGGGTAGCCAAAAACATTCAGTACTTC. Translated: CASSSGGVAKNIQYF.

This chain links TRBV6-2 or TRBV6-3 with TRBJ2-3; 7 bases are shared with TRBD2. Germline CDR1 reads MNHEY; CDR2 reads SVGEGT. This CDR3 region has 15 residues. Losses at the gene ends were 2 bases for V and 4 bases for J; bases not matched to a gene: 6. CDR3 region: CASSYLAGVADTQYF. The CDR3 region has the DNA TGTGCCAGCAGTTACCTGGCGGGAGTTGCAGATACGCAGTATTTT.

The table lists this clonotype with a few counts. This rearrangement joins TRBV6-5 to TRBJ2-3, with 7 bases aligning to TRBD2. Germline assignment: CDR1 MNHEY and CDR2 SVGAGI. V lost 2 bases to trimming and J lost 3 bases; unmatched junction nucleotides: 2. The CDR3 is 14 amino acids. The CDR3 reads CASSYQGGTDTQYF. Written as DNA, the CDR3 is TGTGCCAGCAGTTACCAGGGAGGGACAGATACGCAGTATTTT.

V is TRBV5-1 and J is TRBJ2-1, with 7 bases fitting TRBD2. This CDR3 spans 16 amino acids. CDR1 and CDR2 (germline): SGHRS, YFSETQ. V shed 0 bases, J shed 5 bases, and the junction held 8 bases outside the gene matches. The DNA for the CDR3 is TGCGCCAGCAGCTTGGTCCCTAGCGGTGTTAACAATGAGCAGTTCTTC. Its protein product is CASSLVPSGVNNEQFF. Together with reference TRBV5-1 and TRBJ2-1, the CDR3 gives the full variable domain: KAGVTQTPRYLIKTRGQQVTLSCSPISGHRSVSWYQQTPGQGLQFLFEYFSETQRNKGNFPGRFSGRQFSNSRSEMNVSTLELGDSALYLCASSLVPSGVNNEQFFGPGTRLTVL.

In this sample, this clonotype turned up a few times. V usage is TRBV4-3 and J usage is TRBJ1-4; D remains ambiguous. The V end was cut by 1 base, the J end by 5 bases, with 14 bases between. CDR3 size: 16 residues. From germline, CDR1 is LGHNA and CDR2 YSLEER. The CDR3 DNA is TGCGCCAGCAGCCAAGGAGGACTGGCCCTCAATGAAAAACTGTTTTTT. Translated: CASSQGGLALNEKLFF.